A single sample gave rise to the 5 T cell receptor beta chains below, sequenced in a study of cytomegalovirus exposure and HLA in healthy donors. In the PCR, 60 Vbeta and 13 Jbeta primers were used. TCRdb's copy holds only in-frame clones and misses some; the assay was immunoSEQ multiplex PCR. The sample data list around 100,000 clones. Source material: PBMCs. All receptors come from a man aged 35-49 years in good health and CMV-seropositive.

V and J are TRBV2 and TRBJ2-4; 8 bases are shared with TRBD1. The CDR3 contains 14 residues. Germline assignment: CDR1 SNHLY and CDR2 FYNNEI. Trimming removed 4 bases from V and 3 bases from J; junction bases left unmatched: 2. The CDR3 loop is CASSATGGKNIQYF. As DNA, the CDR3 is TGTGCCAGCAGTGCAACAGGGGGCAAAAACATTCAGTACTTC.

This chain connects TRBV7-2 to TRBJ2-7; 7 bases match TRBD1. CDR3 length: 14 amino acids. CDR1 and CDR2 (germline): SGHTA, FQGNSA. The junction had 8 bases not matched to a gene; V was cut back by 5 bases and J by 4 bases. The CDR3 DNA reads TGTGCCAGCAGCCCGCAGGCCAGGGGGTACGAGCAGTACTTC. This codes for CASSPQARGYEQYF.

The chain couples TRBV7-8 to TRBJ2-7; 12 bases line up with TRBD2. Germline V gene data show CDR1 as SGHVS and CDR2 as FQNEAQ. CDR3 length: 20 residues. After removal of 3 bases from V and 4 bases from J, the junction contained 19 bases not matched to a gene. The CDR3 loop is CASSFLTGSGTSGWGYEQYF. DNA for the CDR3: TGTGCCAGCAGCTTTCTCACAGGGTCCGGGACTAGCGGGTGGGGTTACGAGCAGTACTTC.

The genes are TRBV5-6 and TRBJ1-1; D gene uncertain. V dropped 2 bases and J dropped 4 bases, with 3 bases sitting between them. This CDR3 contains 11 residues. Germline V gene data show CDR1 as SGHDT and CDR2 as YYEEEE. This chain's CDR3 is CASSFSTEAFF. The CDR3 nucleotides read TGTGCCAGCAGCTTTAGCACTGAAGCTTTCTTT.

The rearrangement joins TRBV30 to TRBJ2-1; D may be TRBD1 (6 bases). Germline V lookup: CDR1 GTSNPN, CDR2 SVGIG (reference sequence). CDR3 length equals 13 residues. The V and J ends lost 0 bases and 7 bases respectively, with 10 bases between them. The CDR3 DNA sequence: TGTGCCTGGAGTGTACGAAGGGGGAATGAGCAGTTCTTC. It encodes CAWSVRRGNEQFF.